The present T cell receptor beta chain was sequenced within a study of molecular identifiers for immune sequencing clone quantification. Broader study findings: Sizes of highly expanded clones could be underestimated through identical TCRs sharing a barcode. Effector cells kept over 98% of their molecules in clones above 20 RNA copies, while naive cells kept under 1% there.

This clonotype was counted a few times. Its antigen is undetermined. Previously described methods and listed TCR primers produced bulk TCR libraries. TCRdb used MiXCR to reprocess the PCR reads, holding one entry per CDR3 protein. This table has 490,000 or so distinct CDR3 sequences, around 25% appearing once. Germline loops: CDR1 MDHEN, CDR2 SYDVKM. V shed 6 bases and J shed 4 bases, with 15 bases lying between them. CDR3 length: 14 amino acids. This clonotype was sampled from a human donor in good health. Some libraries in this study had Jurkat cell RNA spiked in. The chain is built from TRBV28 and TRBJ1-1; unclear D gene. Specimen: naive CD8+ T cells from blood, with Jurkat cell RNA spiked in. This sample's subset: FACS-sorted CD8+CD4-CCR7+CD45RA+ naive T cells. DNA for the CDR3: TGTGCCAGCAGCCGGGTAGAGGCGGGCACTGAAGCTTTCTTT. Translated, it gives CASSRVEAGTEAFF.